This is a list of T cell receptor beta chains from one sample in a study of T-cell reconstitution after alpha-beta-depleted transplantation in children. TCRdb re-derived calls from the PCR reads in MiXCR, one entry per CDR3 protein. The sample has 200,000 to 300,000 distinct CDR3 sequences; under 30% are singletons. The sample here was PBMCs, taken before TCRalphabeta/CD19-depleted stem cell transplant. The origin of the receptors is a girl aged 2-15 years with Fanconi anemia, due to receive a stem cell transplant. Both conserved end residues are part of each CDR3. A D gene is named only where the DNA matches it firmly. Size values are once, few and many counts, or a class for expanded clones, and some rows have none.

abundance	v_gene	d_gene	j_gene	CDR3nt	CDR3aa
many	TRBV25-1	NA	TRBJ2-5	TGTGCCAGCAGTGTCCCGACTATCCCACAAGAGACCCAGTACTTC	CASSVPTIPQETQYF
NA	TRBV28	NA	TRBJ2-7	TGTGCCAGCAGTATGGGGGGGACAAAGATCTACGAGCAGTACTTC	CASSMGGTKIYEQYF
NA	TRBV7-2	TRBD2	TRBJ2-3	TGTGCCAGCAGCTTAGGCTGGACTAGCGATAGCACAGATACGCAGTATTTT	CASSLGWTSDSTDTQYF
many	TRBV7-2	NA	TRBJ1-1	TGTGCCAGCAGCTTATCTCAGGGGTTCACTGAAGCTTTCTTT	CASSLSQGFTEAFF
once	TRBV28	TRBD2	TRBJ2-7	TGTGCCAGCAGTTGGGGGGGTTACGAGCAGTACTTC	CASSWGGYEQYF
many	TRBV20-1	NA	TRBJ2-1	TGCAGTGCTAGAGATATGTTAGCGAACTACAATGAGCAGTTCTTC	CSARDMLANYNEQFF
many	TRBV5-5	TRBD2	TRBJ2-1	TGTGCCAGCAGCTGGCGGGGGGCCTTCCCGCTGCGGAACAATGAGCAGTTCTTC	CASSWRGAFPLRNNEQFF
NA	TRBV4-1	TRBD2	TRBJ2-7	TGCGCCAGCAGCCAAGTCGGGACTAGCGGGAGTCCGGGGCAGTACTTC	CASSQVGTSGSPGQYF
NA	TRBV29-1	TRBD2	TRBJ2-2	TGCAGCGTTGAACTAGCGGGAGGCCTAGACGGGGAGCTGTTTTTT	CSVELAGGLDGELFF
NA	TRBV10-3	NA	TRBJ1-3	TGTGCCATCAGTGGATTGACAGGACACTCTGGAAACACCATATATTTT	CAISGLTGHSGNTIYF
NA	TRBV29-1	NA	TRBJ2-7	TGCAGCGTTGTAGAACAGTTCTCCTACGAGCAGTACTTC	CSVVEQFSYEQYF
NA	TRBV29-1	NA	TRBJ1-1	TGCAGCGTCCGCCGGGACGGACGAGAAGCTTTCTTT	CSVRRDGREAFF
many	TRBV27	TRBD2	TRBJ2-1	TGTGCCAGCAGTTTATCTCCGTTACTAGCGGGAGTCTTCAATGAGCAGTTCTTC	CASSLSPLLAGVFNEQFF
once	TRBV27	NA	TRBJ1-2	TGTGCCAGCAGTACCCACACCTTAGATGGCTACACCTTC	CASSTHTLDGYTF
NA	TRBV2	TRBD2	TRBJ2-7	TGTGCCAGCAGTGCTGCGGGAGGGCCAATGTGGGAGCAGTACTTC	CASSAAGGPMWEQYF
NA	TRBV29-1	TRBD2	TRBJ2-2	TGCAGCGTCGAAAGAAGACGCGGGGGGATTAACACCGGGGAGCTGTTTTTT	CSVERRRGGINTGELFF
NA	TRBV29-1	NA	TRBJ2-1	TGCAGCGTTGAGAGTATACTAGGAGGTGGCTACAATGAGCAGTTCTTC	CSVESILGGGYNEQFF
many	TRBV29-1	NA	TRBJ1-1	TGCAGCGTTGCGGTGGTAATTGACAGGCCCGGCACTGAAGCTTTCTTT	CSVAVVIDRPGTEAFF
NA	TRBV7-2	TRBD1	TRBJ2-1	TGTGCCAGCACCTATACAGGGGTCAATGAGCAGTTCTTC	CASTYTGVNEQFF
NA	TRBV29-1	TRBD1	TRBJ1-1	TGCAGCGTTTCCGGGACAGGGCAGGGAAACACTGAAGCTTTCTTT	CSVSGTGQGNTEAFF
NA	TRBV27	NA	TRBJ2-1	TGTGCCAGCAGTGGAGGGTTATGGCAGTTCTTC	CASSGGLWQFF
NA	TRBV20-1	NA	TRBJ2-1	TGCAGTGCTACTATCACGACTGGCAATGAGCAGTTCTTC	CSATITTGNEQFF
NA	TRBV6-4	TRBD1	TRBJ2-3	TGTGCCAGCAGCGAACAAACAGGGGGCAGCACAGATACGCAGTATTTT	CASSEQTGGSTDTQYF
NA	TRBV11-1	NA	TRBJ2-1	TGTGCCAGCAGCTTTTTACAGTACAATGAGCAGTTCTTC	CASSFLQYNEQFF